Here is one T cell receptor beta chain with its context. Profiling relied on immunoSEQ multiplex PCR, and the TCRdb table lists in-frame clones only, not all of them. The table includes 200,000 to 250,000 clones, 88% detected once. Treatment indicated: 15 to 20 received Ad26.COV2.S at low or high dose, single or two shots; about 5 received placebo; per-sample allocation not given. Sampling occurred on day 63 after the first vaccine or placebo injection. The data are from a study of Ad26.COV2.S vaccination and SARS-CoV-2 variants. Study overall: The donor was enrolled in the Ad26.COV2.S arm of the COV1001 trial. Recipients of Ad26.COV2.S got it intramuscularly, once or twice 56 days apart.

The sequences come from peripheral blood, collected in a trial of Ad26.COV2.S vaccine versus placebo. The receptor comes from a person between 18 and 60 years old who received the Ad26.COV2.S COVID-19 vaccine or a placebo.

CDR3 loop: CASSFRNNEQFF. The CDR3 nucleotides read TGTGCCAGCAGCTTCAGGAACAATGAGCAGTTCTTC. The chain carries TRBV7-9 and TRBJ2-1; D remains unclear. The CDR3 is 12 amino acids. Germline assignment: CDR1 SEHNR and CDR2 FQNEAQ (reference sequence). V was cut by 3 bases and J by 5 bases, with 5 bases left in between.